This T cell receptor beta chain originates from a study of shared clonotypes between healthy human individuals. Study-wide results and limits: Generally, naive subsets (rather than memory subsets) showed larger estimated richness.

The table came from immunoSEQ multiplex PCR; TCRdb's copy has only in-frame clones and leaves some out. Of some 2,500,000 clones listed, over 85% are singletons. CDR3 length: 17 residues. The germline V and J ends were trimmed by 5 bases and 5 bases, with 21 bases remaining between them. Per the germline V gene, CDR1 is SEHNR and CDR2 is FQNEAQ (reference sequence). To note about this clone: Its antigen is unknown.

The rearrangement uses TRBV7-9 and TRBJ1-4; D is perhaps TRBD1 (6 bases). Sequenced input: naive CD4+ T cells from PBMCs. Subset specified: CD45RA+ positively selected. The receptor was isolated from a man younger than 35 in good health. Some clones in this sample may be carry-over from other donors' samples. CDR3 loop: CASSTLSRGPENEKLFF. The CDR3 DNA reads TGTGCCAGCAGCACACTCTCCCGGGGGCCGGAAAATGAAAAACTGTTTTTT.